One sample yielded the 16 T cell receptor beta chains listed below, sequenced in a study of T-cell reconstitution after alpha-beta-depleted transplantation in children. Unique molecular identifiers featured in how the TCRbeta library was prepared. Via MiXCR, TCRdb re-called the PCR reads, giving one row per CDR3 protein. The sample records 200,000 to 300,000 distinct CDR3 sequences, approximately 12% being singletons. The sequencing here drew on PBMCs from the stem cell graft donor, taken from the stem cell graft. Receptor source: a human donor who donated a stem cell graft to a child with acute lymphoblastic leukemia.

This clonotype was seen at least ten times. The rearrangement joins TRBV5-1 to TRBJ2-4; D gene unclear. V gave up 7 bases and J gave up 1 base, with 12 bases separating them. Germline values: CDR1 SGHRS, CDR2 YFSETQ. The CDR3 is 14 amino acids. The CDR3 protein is CASSTGPAKNIQYF. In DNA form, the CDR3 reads TGCGCCAGCTCCACCGGCCCTGCCAAAAACATTCAGTACTTC. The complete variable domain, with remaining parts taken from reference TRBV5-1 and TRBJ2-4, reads KAGVTQTPRYLIKTRGQQVTLSCSPISGHRSVSWYQQTPGQGLQFLFEYFSETQRNKGNFPGRFSGRQFSNSRSEMNVSTLELGDSALYLCASSTGPAKNIQYFGAGTRLSVL.

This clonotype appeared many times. The CDR3 sequence: CSVEGETVYNEQFF. The CDR3 DNA follows: TGCAGCGTTGAAGGCGAGACAGTATACAATGAGCAGTTCTTC. This chain uses TRBV29-1 with TRBJ2-1, with a possible D match to TRBD1 (5 bases). V gave up 1 base and J gave up 4 bases, with 11 bases separating them. CDR1 SQVTM and CDR2 ANQGSEA come from the germline V gene. The CDR3 totals 14 residues.

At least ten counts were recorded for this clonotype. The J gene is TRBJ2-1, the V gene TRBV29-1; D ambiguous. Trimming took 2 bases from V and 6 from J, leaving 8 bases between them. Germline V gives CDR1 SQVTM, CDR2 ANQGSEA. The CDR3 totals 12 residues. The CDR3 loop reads CSVERLFNEQFF. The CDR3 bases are TGCAGCGTTGAAAGGCTTTTCAATGAGCAGTTCTTC.

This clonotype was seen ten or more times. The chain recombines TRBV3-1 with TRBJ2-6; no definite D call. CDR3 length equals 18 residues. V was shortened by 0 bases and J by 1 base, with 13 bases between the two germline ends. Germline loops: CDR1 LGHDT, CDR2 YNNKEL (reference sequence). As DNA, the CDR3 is TGTGCCAGCAGCCAAGATCGAGGTGGGCGGTCTGGGGCCAACGTCCTGACTTTC. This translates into CASSQDRGGRSGANVLTF.

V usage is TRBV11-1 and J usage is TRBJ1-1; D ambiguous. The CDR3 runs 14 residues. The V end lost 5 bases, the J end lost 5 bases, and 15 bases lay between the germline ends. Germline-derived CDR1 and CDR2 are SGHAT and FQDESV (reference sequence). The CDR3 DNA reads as TGTGCCAGCAGCAGAGGAGAGTTGGAGACTGAAGCTTTCTTT. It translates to CASSRGELETEAFF.

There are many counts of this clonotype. CDR3 protein: CASSPLGIAGVRKETQYF. CDR3 sequence (DNA): TGTGCCAGCAGCCCACTGGGCATAGCGGGAGTAAGGAAAGAGACCCAGTACTTC. The rearrangement joins TRBV28 to TRBJ2-5; 9 nucleotides align to TRBD2. The CDR3 has 18 amino acids. Germline CDR1 is MDHEN and CDR2 is SYDVKM. Trimming took 6 bases from V and 3 from J; bases not matched to a gene: 17.

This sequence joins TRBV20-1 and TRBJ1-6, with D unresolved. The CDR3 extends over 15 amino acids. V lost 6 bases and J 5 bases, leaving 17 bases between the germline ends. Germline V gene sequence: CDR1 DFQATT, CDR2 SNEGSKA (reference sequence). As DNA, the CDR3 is TGCAGTGCCCCCCGTATCCGGGGTGATAATTCACCCCTCCACTTT. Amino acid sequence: CSAPRIRGDNSPLHF.

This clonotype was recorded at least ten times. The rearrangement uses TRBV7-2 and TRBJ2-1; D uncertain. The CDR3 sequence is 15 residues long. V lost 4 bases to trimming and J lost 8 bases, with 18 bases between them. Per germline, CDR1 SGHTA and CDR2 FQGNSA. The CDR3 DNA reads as TGTGCCAGCAGCTCGAGTTTGTCTCAACAAGATGAGCAGTTCTTC. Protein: CASSSSLSQQDEQFF.

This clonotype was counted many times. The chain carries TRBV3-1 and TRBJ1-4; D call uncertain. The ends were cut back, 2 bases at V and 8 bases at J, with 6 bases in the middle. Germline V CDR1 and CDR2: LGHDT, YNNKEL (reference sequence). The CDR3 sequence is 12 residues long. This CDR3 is CASSQQPEKLFF. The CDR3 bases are TGTGCCAGCAGCCAACAACCAGAAAAACTGTTTTTT.

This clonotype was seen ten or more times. CDR3 in amino acids: CSARDGTDPQETQYF. CDR3 coding DNA: TGCAGTGCTAGAGATGGGACAGATCCTCAAGAGACCCAGTACTTC. The chain is built from TRBV20-1 and TRBJ2-5; 7 bases align to TRBD1. The CDR3 extends over 15 amino acids. Germline CDR1 reads DFQATT; CDR2 reads SNEGSKA (reference sequence). The V gene end was trimmed by 0 bases and the J gene end by 2 bases; junction bases not matched to a gene: 6.

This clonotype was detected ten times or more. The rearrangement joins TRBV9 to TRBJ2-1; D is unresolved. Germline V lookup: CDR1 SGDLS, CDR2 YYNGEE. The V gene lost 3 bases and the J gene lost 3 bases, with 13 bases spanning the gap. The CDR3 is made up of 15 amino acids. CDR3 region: CASSADLAHYNEQFF. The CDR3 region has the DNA TGTGCCAGCAGCGCCGATCTCGCCCACTACAATGAGCAGTTCTTC.

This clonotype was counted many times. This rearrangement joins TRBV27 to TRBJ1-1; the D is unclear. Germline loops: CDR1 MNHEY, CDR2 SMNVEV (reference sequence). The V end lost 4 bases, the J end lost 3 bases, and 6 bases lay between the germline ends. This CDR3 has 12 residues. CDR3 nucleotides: TGTGCCAGCAGTTCGACCTACACTGAAGCTTTCTTT. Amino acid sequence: CASSSTYTEAFF.

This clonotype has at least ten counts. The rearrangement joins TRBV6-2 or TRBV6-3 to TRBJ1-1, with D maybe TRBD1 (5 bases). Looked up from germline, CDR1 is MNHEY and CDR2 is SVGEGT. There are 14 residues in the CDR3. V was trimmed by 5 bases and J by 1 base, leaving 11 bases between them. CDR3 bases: TGTGCCAGCAGTCCCCAGGGCGGGAACACTGAAGCTTTCTTT. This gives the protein CASSPQGGNTEAFF.

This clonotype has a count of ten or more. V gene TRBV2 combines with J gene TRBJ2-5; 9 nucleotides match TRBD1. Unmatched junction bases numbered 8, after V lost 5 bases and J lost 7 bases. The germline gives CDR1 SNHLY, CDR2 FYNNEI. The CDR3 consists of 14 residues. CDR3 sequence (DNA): TGTGCCAGCAGTCTCGGGACAGGGCAGAGGACCCAGTACTTC. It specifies CASSLGTGQRTQYF. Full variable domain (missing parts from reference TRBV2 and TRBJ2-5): EPEVTQTPSHQVTQMGQEVILRCVPISNHLYFYWYRQILGQKVEFLVSFYNNEISEKSEIFDDQFSVERPDGSNFTLKIRSTKLEDSAMYFCASSLGTGQRTQYFGPGTRLLVL.

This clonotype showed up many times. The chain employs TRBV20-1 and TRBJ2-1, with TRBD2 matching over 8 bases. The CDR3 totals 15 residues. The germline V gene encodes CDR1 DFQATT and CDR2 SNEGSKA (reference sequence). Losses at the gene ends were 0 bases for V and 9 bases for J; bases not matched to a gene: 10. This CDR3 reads CSARDQGLEGGEQFF. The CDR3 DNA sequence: TGCAGTGCTAGAGATCAGGGACTAGAAGGGGGTGAGCAGTTCTTC.

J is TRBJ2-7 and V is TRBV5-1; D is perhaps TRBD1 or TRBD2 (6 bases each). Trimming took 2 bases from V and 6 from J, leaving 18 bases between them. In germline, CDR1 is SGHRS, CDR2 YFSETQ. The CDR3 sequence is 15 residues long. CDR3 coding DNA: TGCGCCAGCAGCTTAGAGACCGGGGGCTACAGCGAGCAGTACTTC. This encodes CASSLETGGYSEQYF.